One and the same sample provided the 10 T cell receptor beta chains below, sequenced in a study of T cell responses to AZD1222 COVID-19 vaccine. Repertoires were generated with immunoSEQ multiplex PCR, while TCRdb's copy carries only in-frame clones and drops some. The table shows some 150,000 clones, with 75% to 90% occurring only once. The sequences come from peripheral blood, collected 28 days after the second AZD1222 dose. The receptor set was obtained from an adult who received the AZD1222 COVID-19 vaccine.

This clone was seen more than once but under ten times. The sample has other DNA sequences that encode this CDR3 too. V gene TRBV28 combines with J gene TRBJ1-2, with D maybe TRBD1 (6 bases). The germline V and J ends were trimmed by 2 bases and 3 bases, with 7 bases remaining between them. The CDR3 loop spans 13 amino acids. Germline assignment: CDR1 MDHEN and CDR2 SYDVKM. CDR3 protein: CASSLQGYYGYTF. CDR3 nucleotide sequence: TGTGCCAGCAGTTTACAGGGGTACTATGGCTACACCTTC.

The rearrangement links TRBV28 to TRBJ1-2; a possible D gene is TRBD1 (5 bases). The ends were cut back, 2 bases at V and 2 bases at J, with 12 bases in the middle. The CDR3 runs to 15 residues. The germline CDR1 and CDR2 sequences are MDHEN and SYDVKM. Here the CDR3 reads CASSLGWGQNYGYTF. For the CDR3, the DNA is TGTGCCAGCAGTTTAGGCTGGGGCCAAAACTATGGCTACACCTTC.

This chain links TRBV15 with TRBJ1-5; TRBD1 might be the D (5 bases). The CDR3 length is 15 residues. Trimming pared 0 bases from V and 8 bases from J, leaving 14 bases between. Germline values: CDR1 LNHNV, CDR2 YYDKDF (reference sequence). CDR3 in DNA: TGTGCCACCAGCAGAGATCAGGGATTGGGGGAGCCCCAGCATTTT. Encoded protein: CATSRDQGLGEPQHF.

In DNA form, the CDR3 reads TGTGCCAGCAGCTACACGGCGGGGATATACAATGAGCAGTTCTTC. Residues: CASSYTAGIYNEQFF. The J gene is TRBJ2-1, the V gene TRBV11-2, with a tentative D call TRBD2 (6 bases). Germline CDR1 reads SGHAT; CDR2 reads FQNNGV. The V and J ends lost 4 bases and 4 bases respectively, with 14 bases between them. The CDR3 totals 15 residues.

This clone has just a few counts. The V call is TRBV7-2, the J call TRBJ2-7; no reliable D call. Germline lookup yields CDR1 SGHTA and CDR2 FQGNSA. The CDR3 runs 13 residues. The germline V and J ends were trimmed by 10 bases and 0 bases, with 13 bases remaining between them. The DNA for the CDR3 is TGTGCCACCAGGAGTCCGAGCTCCTACGAGCAGTACTTC. Protein sequence: CATRSPSSYEQYF.

CDR3 sequence reads: CASSSLQGNNEQFF. The CDR3 nucleotides read TGTGCCAGCAGTTCCTTGCAGGGGAACAATGAGCAGTTCTTC. This rearrangement joins TRBV27 to TRBJ2-1; weak D call: TRBD1 (6 bases). The CDR3 is 14 amino acids. The germline V and J ends were trimmed by 4 bases and 5 bases, with 12 bases remaining between them. CDR1 MNHEY and CDR2 SMNVEV come from the germline V gene (reference sequence).

This sequence joins TRBV14 and TRBJ2-5; D is perhaps TRBD1 (6 bases). This CDR3 is built from 14 residues. The V gene's germline CDR1 is SGHDN and CDR2 FVKESK. The V and J ends lost 0 bases and 6 bases respectively, with 11 bases between them. The CDR3 coding sequence is TGTGCCAGCAGCCAAGATCGGCAGGGGAAGACCCAGTACTTC. Its protein product is CASSQDRQGKTQYF.

This clone was seen a single time. The J gene is TRBJ2-4, the V gene TRBV7-8; a possible D gene is TRBD2 (5 bases). V lost 5 bases and J lost 5, with 16 bases in between. Germline-derived CDR1 and CDR2 are SGHVS and FQNEAQ. CDR3 length: 15 residues. DNA of the CDR3: TGTGCCAGCAGCATAAGCGGACTTACGCAAAACATTCAGTACTTC. Its translation is CASSISGLTQNIQYF.

The V call is TRBV7-8, the J call TRBJ2-7; D remains ambiguous. In germline, CDR1 is SGHVS, CDR2 FQNEAQ. Trimming took off 3 bases at V and 7 bases at J, with 10 bases between the two ends. This CDR3 is built from 12 residues. CDR3: CASSLGSLEQYF. In DNA form, the CDR3 reads TGTGCCAGCAGCTTGGGGTCGTTGGAGCAGTACTTC.

The rearrangement joins TRBV7-2 to TRBJ2-7; 7 nucleotides match TRBD1. The CDR3 runs to 16 residues. The germline V gene has CDR1 SGHTA and CDR2 FQGNSA. The V gene end was trimmed by 3 bases and the J gene end by 7 bases; junction bases not matched to a gene: 15. In nucleotides, the CDR3 is TGTGCCAGCAGCTTCTCGACGGACAGGAGATTAGGGGAGCAGTACTTC. Its protein is CASSFSTDRRLGEQYF.